The table lists the clone carrying this TCR beta chain with a few counts. Trimming left V 2 bases short and J 6 bases short, with 16 bases between. Germline V CDR1 and CDR2: SGHTA, FQGNSA. The CDR3 covers 15 residues. The sample comes from a study of response to subunit inactivated influenza vaccine. One entry per CDR3 protein results from TCRdb running MiXCR on the RT-PCR reads. This table has 300,000 to 350,000 distinct CDR3 sequences, roughly 22% appearing once. Sequenced here: PBMCs from blood, sampled approximately 20 months after vaccination. The chain has TRBV7-2 and TRBJ1-2; D gene uncertain. This clonotype was sampled from a man in his fifties or sixties who received an inactivated influenza vaccine. DNA of the CDR3: TGTGCCAGCAGCTTATACGCCAGGTCCACCCATGGCTACACCTTC. Its protein product is CASSLYARSTHGYTF.